Reported below is one T cell receptor (beta chain). Its antigen remains unidentified. This CDR3 is built from 13 residues. Germline V gene sequence: CDR1 MRHNA, CDR2 SNTAGT. Trimming at V came to 5 bases and at J to 4 bases, leaving 5 bases not matched to a gene. This sample stems from a study of OX40 agonist ivuxolimab in advanced cancers. Whole-study context: Age averaged around 58 years (range about 23 to 80), and about 86% were male. One hepatocellular carcinoma and two cutaneous melanoma patients partially responded. Findings and caveats of the study: At 0.1 to 3.0 mg/kg and by week 6, clonal expansion occurred in CD4+ and CD8+ blood T cells. Some nonresponders likewise displayed low normalized T-cell clonal expansion.

Libraries were prepared by immunoSEQ multiplex PCR; TCRdb keeps only in-frame clonotypes and omits some of them. Of about 49,000 clones detected, roughly 84% appear once; the ten largest clones hold about 13%. This receptor was identified in an adult with an advanced solid tumor such as melanoma, head and neck, liver or kidney cancer. This specimen was CD4+ or CD8+ T cells sorted from blood, taken in a trial of the OX40 agonist ivuxolimab. This chain uses TRBV6-4 with TRBJ2-7, with 7 bases matching TRBD1. This chain's CDR3 is CASSTEQGYEQYF. CDR3 sequence (DNA): TGTGCCAGCAGTACCGAACAGGGGTACGAGCAGTACTTC.